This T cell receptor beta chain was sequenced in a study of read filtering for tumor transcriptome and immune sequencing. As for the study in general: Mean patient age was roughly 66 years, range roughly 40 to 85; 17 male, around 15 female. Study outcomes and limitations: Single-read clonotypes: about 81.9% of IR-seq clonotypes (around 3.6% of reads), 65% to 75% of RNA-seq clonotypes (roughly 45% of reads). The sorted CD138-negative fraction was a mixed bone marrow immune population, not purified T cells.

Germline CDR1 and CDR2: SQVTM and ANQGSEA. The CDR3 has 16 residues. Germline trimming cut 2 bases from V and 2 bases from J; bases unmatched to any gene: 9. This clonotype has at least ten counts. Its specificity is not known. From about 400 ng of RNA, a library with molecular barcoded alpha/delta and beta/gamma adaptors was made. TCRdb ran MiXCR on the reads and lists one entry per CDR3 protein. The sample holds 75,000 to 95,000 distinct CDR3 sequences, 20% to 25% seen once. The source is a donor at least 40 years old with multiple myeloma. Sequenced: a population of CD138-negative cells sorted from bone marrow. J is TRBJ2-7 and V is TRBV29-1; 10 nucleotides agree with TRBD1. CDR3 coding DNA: TGCAGCGTTGAAAGGTGGGGACAGGGGACGACCTACGAGCAGTACTTC. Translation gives CSVERWGQGTTYEQYF.